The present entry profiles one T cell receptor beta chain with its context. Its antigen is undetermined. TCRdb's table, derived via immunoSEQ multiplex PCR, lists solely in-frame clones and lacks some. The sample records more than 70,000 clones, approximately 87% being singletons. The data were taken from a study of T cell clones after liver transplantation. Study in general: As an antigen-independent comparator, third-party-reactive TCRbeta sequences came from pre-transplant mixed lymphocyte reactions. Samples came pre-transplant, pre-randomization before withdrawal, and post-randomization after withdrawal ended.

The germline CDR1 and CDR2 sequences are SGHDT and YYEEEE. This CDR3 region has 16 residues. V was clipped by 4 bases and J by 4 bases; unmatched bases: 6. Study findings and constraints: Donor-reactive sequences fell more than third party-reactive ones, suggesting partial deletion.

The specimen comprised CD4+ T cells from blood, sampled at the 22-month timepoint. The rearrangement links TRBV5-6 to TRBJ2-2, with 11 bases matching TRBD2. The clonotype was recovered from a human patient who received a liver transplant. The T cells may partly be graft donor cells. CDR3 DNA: TGTGCCAGCAGCATACTAGCGGGGGTTACCACCGGGGAGCTGTTTTTT. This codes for CASSILAGVTTGELFF.